Below, 5 T cell receptor beta chains from the same sample are listed, as sequenced in a study of T cell responses to AZD1222 COVID-19 vaccine. Sequencing used immunoSEQ multiplex PCR; TCRdb keeps in-frame clones, though not all of them. The sample contains about 120,000 clones, 80% to 90% of which appear only once. The specimen was peripheral blood, collected on day 0 of MenACWY control vaccination. The source of these receptors is an adult in good health.

V usage is TRBV3-1 (or the pseudogene TRBV3-2) and J usage is TRBJ1-6; D call uncertain. CDR1 LGHDT and CDR2 YNNKEL come from the germline V gene (reference sequence). This CDR3 region has 14 residues. The ends were cut back, 1 base at V and 5 bases at J, with 6 bases in the middle. The CDR3 DNA reads as TGTGCCAGCAGCCAAGGGTTGAATAATTCACCCCTCCACTTT. Amino acid sequence: CASSQGLNNSPLHF.

The CDR3 spells CASSSKGQGQETQYF. CDR3 nucleotide sequence: TGTGCCAGCAGTTCCAAGGGACAGGGTCAAGAGACCCAGTACTTC. The gene calls are TRBV6-6 and TRBJ2-5; 9 bases map to TRBD1. CDR1 MNHNY and CDR2 SVGAGI come from the germline V gene (reference sequence). The CDR3 length is 15 residues. The V gene end was trimmed by 4 bases and the J gene end by 2 bases; junction bases not matched to a gene: 5.

The chain carries TRBV27 and TRBJ2-5; weak D call: TRBD2 (5 bases). Germline values: CDR1 MNHEY, CDR2 SMNVEV (reference sequence). There are 14 residues in the CDR3. V lost 1 base to trimming and J lost 9 bases, with 15 bases between them. CDR3 residues: CASSLWQARGPQYF. The CDR3 DNA follows: TGTGCCAGCAGTTTATGGCAGGCACGAGGGCCCCAGTACTTC.

Notes on this clone: A much larger clone lies a single base off, so this may be a read error. The V gene is TRBV6-5, the J gene TRBJ2-7; 9 nucleotides line up with TRBD1. CDR1 and CDR2 from the germline V gene are MNHEY and SVGAGI. V was clipped by 4 bases and J by 3 bases; unmatched bases: 4. This CDR3 is built from 14 residues. CDR3 DNA sequence: TGTGCCAGCAGTTCCGGGACAGGGATCTACGAGCAGTACTTC. It is translated as CASSSGTGIYEQYF.

The chain combines TRBV5-4 with TRBJ1-1, with D maybe TRBD1 (5 bases). From germline, CDR1 is SGHNT and CDR2 YYREEE (reference sequence). The length of the CDR3 is 13 residues. With 3 bases removed from V and 10 bases from J, the gap between germline ends came to 16 bases. CDR3 loop: CASSSYRSDVAFF. The CDR3 coding sequence is TGTGCCAGCAGCTCCTACAGGAGTGATGTAGCTTTCTTT.